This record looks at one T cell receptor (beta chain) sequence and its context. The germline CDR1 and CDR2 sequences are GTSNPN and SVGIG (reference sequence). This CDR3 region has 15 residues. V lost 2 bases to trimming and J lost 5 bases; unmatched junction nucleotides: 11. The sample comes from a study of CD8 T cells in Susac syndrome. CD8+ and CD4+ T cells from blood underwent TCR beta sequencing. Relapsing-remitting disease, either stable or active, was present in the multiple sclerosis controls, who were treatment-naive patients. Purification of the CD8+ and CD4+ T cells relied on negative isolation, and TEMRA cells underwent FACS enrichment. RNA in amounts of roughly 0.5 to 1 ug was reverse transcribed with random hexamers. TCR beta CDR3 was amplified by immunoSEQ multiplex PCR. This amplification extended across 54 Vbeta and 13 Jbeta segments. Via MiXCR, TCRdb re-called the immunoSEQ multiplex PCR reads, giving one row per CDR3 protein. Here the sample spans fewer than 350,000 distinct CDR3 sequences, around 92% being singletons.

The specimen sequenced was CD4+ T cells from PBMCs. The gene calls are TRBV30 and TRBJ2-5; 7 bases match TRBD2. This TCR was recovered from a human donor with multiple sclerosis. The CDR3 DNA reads TGTGCCTGGAGTTCTGGCGGGGGTTTACGTGAGACCCAGTACTTC. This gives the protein CAWSSGGGLRETQYF.